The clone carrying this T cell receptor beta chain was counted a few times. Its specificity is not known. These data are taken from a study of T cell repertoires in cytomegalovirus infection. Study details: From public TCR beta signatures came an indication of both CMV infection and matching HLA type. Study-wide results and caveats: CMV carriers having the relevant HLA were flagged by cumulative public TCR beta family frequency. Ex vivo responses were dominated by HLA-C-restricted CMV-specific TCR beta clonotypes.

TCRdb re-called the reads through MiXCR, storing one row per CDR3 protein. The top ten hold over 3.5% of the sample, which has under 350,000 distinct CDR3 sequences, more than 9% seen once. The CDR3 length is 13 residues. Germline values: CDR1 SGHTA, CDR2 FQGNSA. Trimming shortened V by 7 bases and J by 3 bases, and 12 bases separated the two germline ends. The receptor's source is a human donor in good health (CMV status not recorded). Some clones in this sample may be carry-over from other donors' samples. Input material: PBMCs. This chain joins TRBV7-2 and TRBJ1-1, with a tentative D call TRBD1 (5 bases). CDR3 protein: CASIRAGYTEAFF. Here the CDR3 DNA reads TGTGCCAGCATTCGGGCAGGGTACACTGAAGCTTTCTTT.